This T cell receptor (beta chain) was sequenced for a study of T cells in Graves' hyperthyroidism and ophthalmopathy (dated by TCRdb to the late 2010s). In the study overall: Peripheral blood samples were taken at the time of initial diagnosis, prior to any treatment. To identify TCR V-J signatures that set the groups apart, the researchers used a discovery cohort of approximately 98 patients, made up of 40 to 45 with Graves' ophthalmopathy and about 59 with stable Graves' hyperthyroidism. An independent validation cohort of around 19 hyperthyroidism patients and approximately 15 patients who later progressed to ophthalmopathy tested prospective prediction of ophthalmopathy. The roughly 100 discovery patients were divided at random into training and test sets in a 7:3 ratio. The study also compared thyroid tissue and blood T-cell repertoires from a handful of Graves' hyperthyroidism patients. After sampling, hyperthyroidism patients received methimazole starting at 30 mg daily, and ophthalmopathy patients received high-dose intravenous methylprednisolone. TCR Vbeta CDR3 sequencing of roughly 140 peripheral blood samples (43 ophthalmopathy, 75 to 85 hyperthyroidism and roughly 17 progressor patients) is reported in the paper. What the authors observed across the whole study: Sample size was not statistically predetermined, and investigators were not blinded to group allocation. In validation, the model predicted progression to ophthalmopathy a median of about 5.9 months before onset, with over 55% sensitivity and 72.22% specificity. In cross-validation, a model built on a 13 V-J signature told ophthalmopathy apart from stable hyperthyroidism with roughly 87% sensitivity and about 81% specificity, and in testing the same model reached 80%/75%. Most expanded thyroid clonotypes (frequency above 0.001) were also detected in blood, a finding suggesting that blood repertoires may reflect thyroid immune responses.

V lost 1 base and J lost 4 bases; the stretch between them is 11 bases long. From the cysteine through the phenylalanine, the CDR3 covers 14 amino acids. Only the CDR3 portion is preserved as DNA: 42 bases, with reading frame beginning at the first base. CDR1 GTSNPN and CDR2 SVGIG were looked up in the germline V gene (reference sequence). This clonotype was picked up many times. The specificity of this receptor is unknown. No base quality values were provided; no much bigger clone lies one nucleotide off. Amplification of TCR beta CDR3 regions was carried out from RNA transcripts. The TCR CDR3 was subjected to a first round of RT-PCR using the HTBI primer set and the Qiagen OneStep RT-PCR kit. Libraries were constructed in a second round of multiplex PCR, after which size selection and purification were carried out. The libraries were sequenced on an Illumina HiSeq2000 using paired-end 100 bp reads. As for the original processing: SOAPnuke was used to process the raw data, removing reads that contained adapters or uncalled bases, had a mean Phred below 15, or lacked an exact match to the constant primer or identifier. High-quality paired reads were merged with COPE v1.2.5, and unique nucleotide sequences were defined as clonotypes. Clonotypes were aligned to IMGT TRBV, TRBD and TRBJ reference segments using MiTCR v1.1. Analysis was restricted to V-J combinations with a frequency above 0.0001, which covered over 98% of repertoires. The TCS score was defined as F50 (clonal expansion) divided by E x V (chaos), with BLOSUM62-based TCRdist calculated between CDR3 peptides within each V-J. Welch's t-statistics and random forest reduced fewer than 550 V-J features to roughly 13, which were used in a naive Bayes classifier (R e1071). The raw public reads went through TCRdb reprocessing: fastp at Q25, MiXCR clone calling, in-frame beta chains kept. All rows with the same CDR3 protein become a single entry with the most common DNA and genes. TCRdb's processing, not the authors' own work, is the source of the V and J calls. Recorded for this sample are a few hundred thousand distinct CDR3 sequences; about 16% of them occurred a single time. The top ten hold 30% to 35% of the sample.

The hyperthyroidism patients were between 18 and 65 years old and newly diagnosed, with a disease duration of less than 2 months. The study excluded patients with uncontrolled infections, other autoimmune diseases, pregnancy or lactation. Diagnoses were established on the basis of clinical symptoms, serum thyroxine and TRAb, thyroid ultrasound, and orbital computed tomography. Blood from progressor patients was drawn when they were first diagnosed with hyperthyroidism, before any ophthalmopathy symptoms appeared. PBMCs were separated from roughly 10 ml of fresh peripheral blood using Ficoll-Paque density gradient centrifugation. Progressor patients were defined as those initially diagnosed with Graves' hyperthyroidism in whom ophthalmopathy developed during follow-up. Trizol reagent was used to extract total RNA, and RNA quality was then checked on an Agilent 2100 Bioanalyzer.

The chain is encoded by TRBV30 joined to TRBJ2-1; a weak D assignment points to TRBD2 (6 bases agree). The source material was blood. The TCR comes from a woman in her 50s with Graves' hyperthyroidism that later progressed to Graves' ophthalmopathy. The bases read TGTGCCTGGAGTGCCGGGAGCCCTTACAATGAGCAGTTCTTC. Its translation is CAWSAGSPYNEQFF.